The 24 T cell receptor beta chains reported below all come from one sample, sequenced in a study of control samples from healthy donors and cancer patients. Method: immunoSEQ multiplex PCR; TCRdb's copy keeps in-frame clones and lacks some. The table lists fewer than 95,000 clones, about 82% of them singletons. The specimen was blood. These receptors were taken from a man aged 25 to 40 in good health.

The CDR3 coding sequence is TGTGCCAGCTCACCGGAGGTCCCCTCCTCCTACAATGAGCAGTTCTTC. This gives the protein CASSPEVPSSYNEQFF. The chain carries TRBV18 and TRBJ2-1, with D perhaps TRBD2 (5 bases). With 3 bases removed from V and 0 bases from J, the gap between germline ends came to 12 bases. The CDR3 is 16 residues long. Germline CDR1 reads KGHSH; CDR2 reads LQKENI.

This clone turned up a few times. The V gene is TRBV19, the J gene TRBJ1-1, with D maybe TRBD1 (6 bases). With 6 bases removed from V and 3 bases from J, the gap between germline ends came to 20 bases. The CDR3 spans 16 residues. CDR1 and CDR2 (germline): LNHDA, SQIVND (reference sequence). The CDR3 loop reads CASRAGANRWDTEAFF. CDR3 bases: TGTGCCAGTAGGGCGGGGGCGAACCGTTGGGACACTGAAGCTTTCTTT.

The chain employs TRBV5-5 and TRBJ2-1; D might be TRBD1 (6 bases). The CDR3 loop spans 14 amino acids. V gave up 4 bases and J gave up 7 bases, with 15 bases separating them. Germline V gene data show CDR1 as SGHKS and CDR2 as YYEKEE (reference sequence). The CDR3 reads CASSRTGTRNEQFF. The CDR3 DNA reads TGTGCCAGCAGCCGGACCGGGACAAGAAATGAGCAGTTCTTC.

CDR3 nucleotide sequence: TGTGCCAGCAGCGTAGGGGGCGGGGGCTCAGGAGAGCAGTACTTC. Translation gives CASSVGGGGSGEQYF. V and J are TRBV9 and TRBJ2-7, with D maybe TRBD2 (7 bases). This CDR3 region has 15 residues. V lost 0 bases and J lost 7, with 17 bases in between. Germline assignment: CDR1 SGDLS and CDR2 YYNGEE.

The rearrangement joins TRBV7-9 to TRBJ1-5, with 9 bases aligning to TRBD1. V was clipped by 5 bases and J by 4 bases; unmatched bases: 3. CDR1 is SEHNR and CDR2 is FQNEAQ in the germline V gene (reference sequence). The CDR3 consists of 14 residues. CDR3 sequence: CASSNDRGNQPQHF. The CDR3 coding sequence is TGTGCCAGCAGCAATGACAGGGGGAATCAGCCCCAGCATTTT.

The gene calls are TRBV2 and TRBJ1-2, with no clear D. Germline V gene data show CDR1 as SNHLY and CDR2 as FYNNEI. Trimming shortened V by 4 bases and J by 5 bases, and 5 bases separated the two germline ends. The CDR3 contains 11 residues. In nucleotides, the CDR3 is TGTGCCAGCAGTGCCGAATATGGCTACACCTTC. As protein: CASSAEYGYTF.

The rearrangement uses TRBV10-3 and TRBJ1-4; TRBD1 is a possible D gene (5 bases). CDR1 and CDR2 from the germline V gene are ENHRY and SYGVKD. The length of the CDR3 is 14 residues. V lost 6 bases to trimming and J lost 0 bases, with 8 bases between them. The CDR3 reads CAISMTATNEKLFF. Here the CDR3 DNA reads TGTGCCATCAGCATGACAGCAACTAATGAAAAACTGTTTTTT.

The CDR3 loop reads CASSLTGVNQETQYF. CDR3 sequence (DNA): TGTGCCAGCAGTTTGACAGGAGTTAACCAAGAGACCCAGTACTTC. The genes are TRBV27 and TRBJ2-5; TRBD1 might be the D (6 bases). Germline loops: CDR1 MNHEY, CDR2 SMNVEV (reference sequence). Trimming took off 3 bases at V and 0 bases at J, with 11 bases between the two ends. The CDR3 is 15 residues long.

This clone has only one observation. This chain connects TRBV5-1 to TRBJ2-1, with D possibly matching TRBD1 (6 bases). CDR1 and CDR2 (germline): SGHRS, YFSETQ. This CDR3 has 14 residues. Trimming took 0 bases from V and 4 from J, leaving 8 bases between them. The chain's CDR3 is CASSLGGLYNEQFF. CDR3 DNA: TGCGCCAGCAGCTTGGGGGGGCTTTACAATGAGCAGTTCTTC.

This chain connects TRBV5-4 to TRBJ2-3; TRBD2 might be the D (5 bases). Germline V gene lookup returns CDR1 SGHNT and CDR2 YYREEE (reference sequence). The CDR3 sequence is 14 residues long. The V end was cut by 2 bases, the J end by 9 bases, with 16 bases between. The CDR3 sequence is CASSLKTIGETQYF. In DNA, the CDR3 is TGTGCCAGCAGCTTAAAAACCATCGGGGAGACGCAGTATTTT.

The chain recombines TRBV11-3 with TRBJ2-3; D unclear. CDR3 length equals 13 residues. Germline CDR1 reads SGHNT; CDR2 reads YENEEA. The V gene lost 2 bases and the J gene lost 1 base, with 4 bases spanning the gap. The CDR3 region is CASSLQGTDTQYF. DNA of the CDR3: TGTGCCAGCAGCTTACAGGGCACAGATACGCAGTATTTT.

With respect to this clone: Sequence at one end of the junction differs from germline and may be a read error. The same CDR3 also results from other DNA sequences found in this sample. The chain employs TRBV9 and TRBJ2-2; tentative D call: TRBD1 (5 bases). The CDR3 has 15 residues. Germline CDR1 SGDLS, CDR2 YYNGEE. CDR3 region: CASSPPGWNTGELFF. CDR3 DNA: TGTGCTAGCAGCCCCCCAGGGTGGAACACCGGGGAGCTGTTTTTT.

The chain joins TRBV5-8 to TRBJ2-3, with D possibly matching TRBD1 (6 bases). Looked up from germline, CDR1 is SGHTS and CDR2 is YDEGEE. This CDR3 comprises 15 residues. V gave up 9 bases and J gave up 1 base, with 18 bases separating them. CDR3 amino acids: CATHLGAIGTDTQYF. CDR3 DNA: TGTGCCACCCACTTGGGGGCCATCGGCACAGATACGCAGTATTTT.

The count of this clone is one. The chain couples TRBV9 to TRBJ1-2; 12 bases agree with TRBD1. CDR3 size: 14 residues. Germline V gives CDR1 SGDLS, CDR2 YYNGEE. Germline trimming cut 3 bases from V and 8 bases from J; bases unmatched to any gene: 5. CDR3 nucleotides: TGTGCCAGCAGCGCGGGACAGGGGGCAAGGGGCTACACCTTC. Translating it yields CASSAGQGARGYTF.

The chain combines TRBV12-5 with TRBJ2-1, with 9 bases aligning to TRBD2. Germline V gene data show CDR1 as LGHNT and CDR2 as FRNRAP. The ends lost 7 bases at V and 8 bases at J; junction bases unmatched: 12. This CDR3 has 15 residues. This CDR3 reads CASELGGTSTDEQFF. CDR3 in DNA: TGTGCTAGTGAGCTAGGGGGGACTAGCACGGATGAGCAGTTCTTC.

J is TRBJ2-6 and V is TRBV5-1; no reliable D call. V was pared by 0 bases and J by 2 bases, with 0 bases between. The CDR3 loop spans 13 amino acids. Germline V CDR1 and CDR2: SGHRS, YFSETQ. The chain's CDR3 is CASSLAGANVLTF. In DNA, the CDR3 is TGCGCCAGCAGCTTGGCTGGGGCCAACGTCCTGACTTTC.

The CDR3 loop reads CAKRTVVRSGTQYF. CDR3 nucleotides: TGTGCCAAACGGACCGTAGTCCGTTCGGGTACGCAGTATTTT. This chain joins TRBV24-1 and TRBJ2-3; D remains ambiguous. This CDR3 is built from 14 residues. Germline V lookup: CDR1 KGHDR, CDR2 SFDVKD. Trimming stripped 11 bases from V and 8 bases from J, with 22 bases between.

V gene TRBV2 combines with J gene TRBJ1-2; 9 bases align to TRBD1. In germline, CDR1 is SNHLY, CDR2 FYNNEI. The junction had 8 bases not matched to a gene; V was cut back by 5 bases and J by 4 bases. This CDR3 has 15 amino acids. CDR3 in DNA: TGTGCCAGCAGTCAAGGGACAGGGCCGAGCTATGGCTACACCTTC. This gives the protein CASSQGTGPSYGYTF.

CDR3 DNA: TGTGCCAGCAGTTTATTACAGGGCACTGAAGCTTTCTTT. Translation: CASSLLQGTEAFF. The V gene is TRBV12-3 or TRBV12-4, the J gene TRBJ1-1; D may be TRBD1 (6 bases). This CDR3 spans 13 amino acids. V was cut by 2 bases and J by 4 bases, with 8 bases left in between.

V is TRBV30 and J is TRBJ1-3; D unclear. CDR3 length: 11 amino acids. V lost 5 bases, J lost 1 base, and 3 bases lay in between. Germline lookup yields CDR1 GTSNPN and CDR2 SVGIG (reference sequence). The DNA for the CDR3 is TGTGCCTGGGGATCTGGAAACACCATATATTTT. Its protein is CAWGSGNTIYF.

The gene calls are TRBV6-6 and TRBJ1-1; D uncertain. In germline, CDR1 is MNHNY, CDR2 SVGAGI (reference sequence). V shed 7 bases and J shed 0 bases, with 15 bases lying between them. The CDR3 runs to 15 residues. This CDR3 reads CASMGVRDMNTEAFF. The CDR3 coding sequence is TGTGCCAGCATGGGTGTCCGCGACATGAACACTGAAGCTTTCTTT.

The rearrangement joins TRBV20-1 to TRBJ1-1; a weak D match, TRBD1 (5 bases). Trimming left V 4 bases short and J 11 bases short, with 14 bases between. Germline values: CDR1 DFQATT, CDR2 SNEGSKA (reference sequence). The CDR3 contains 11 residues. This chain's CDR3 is CSANRDERAFF. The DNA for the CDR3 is TGCAGTGCTAATAGGGACGAGCGGGCTTTCTTT.

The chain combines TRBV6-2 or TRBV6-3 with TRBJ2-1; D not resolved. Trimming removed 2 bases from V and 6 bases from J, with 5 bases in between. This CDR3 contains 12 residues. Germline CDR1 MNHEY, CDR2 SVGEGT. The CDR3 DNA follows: TGTGCCAGCAGTTACGGGCGCAATGAGCAGTTCTTC. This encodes CASSYGRNEQFF.

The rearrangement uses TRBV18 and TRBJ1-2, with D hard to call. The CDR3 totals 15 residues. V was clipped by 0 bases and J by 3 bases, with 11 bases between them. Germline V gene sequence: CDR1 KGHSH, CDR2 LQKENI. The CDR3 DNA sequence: TGTGCCAGCTCACCACCGTTGCGGGCCGACTATGGCTACACCTTC. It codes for CASSPPLRADYGYTF.